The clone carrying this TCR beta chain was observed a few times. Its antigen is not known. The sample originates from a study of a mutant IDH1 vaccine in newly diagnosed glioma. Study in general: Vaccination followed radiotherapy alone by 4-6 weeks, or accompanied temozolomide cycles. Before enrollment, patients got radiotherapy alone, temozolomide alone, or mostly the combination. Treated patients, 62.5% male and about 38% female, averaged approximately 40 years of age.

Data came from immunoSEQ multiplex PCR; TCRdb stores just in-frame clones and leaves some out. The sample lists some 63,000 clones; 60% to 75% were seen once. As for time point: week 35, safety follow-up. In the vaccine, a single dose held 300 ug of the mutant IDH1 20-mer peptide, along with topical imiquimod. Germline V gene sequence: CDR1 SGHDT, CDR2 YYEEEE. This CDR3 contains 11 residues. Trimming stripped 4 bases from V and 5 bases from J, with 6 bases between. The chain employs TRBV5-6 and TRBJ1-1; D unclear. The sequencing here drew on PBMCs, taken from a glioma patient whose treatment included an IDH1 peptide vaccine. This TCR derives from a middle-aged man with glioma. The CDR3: CASSRVTEAFF. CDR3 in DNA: TGTGCCAGCAGCCGAGTAACTGAAGCTTTCTTT.